This T cell receptor beta chain is drawn from a study of spatial heterogeneity in lung cancer. As to time point: sample taken at primary tumor resection. The donor population consisted of approximately 70 patients with untreated, early-stage non-small cell lung cancer. Material for sequencing was whole RNA from tumor, nontumor lung or frozen PBMC, left unsorted. Germline V CDR1 and CDR2: GTSNPN, SVGIG (reference sequence). The CDR3 consists of 13 residues. V shed 3 bases and J shed 4 bases, with 13 bases lying between them. General study points: Tumors with more nonsynonymous mutations had more expanded intratumoral alpha and beta TCRs.

Via MiXCR, TCRdb re-called the 5' RACE reads, giving one row per CDR3 protein. The data contain thousands of distinct CDR3 sequences, roughly 31% of them singletons. In the case of this clonotype: Its antigen is not known.

The receptor's source is a male donor with early-stage non-small cell lung cancer. The input for sequencing was lung tumor tissue, taken at surgery. V and J are TRBV30 and TRBJ2-7; TRBD1 might be the D (5 bases). The CDR3, as DNA: TGTGCCTGGAGAGTCAGTGGGGCTTACGAGCAGTACTTC. Its translation: CAWRVSGAYEQYF.